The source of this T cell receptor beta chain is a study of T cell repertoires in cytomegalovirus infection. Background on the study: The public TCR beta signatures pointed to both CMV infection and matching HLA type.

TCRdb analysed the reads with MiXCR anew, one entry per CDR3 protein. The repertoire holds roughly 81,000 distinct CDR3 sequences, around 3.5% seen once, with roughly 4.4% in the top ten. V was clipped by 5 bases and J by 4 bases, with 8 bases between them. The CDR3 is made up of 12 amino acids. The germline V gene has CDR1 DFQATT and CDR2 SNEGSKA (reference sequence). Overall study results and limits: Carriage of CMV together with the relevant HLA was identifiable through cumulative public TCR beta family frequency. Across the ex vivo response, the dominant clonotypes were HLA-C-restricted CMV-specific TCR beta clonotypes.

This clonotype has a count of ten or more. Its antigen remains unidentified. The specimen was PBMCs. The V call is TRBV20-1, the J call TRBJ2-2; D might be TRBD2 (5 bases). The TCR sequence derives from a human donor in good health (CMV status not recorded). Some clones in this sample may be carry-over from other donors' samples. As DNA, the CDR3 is TGCAGTGCTGGGAGCCTCACCGGGGAGCTGTTTTTT. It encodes CSAGSLTGELFF.